One sample yielded the 9 T cell receptor beta chains listed below, sequenced in a study of T-cell memory formation after mild COVID-19. One entry per CDR3 protein, called by TCRdb with MiXCR from the 5' RACE reads. Among 350,000 to 450,000 distinct CDR3 sequences listed, 25% to 30% were seen once. Sequenced input: PBMCs or a T cell subset sorted from them (not recorded which). These receptors were collected from an adult woman who had mild COVID-19 (a few samples of this study predate the infection). Cell type and time point are not known.

The chain has TRBV11-2 and TRBJ2-1; maybe TRBD2 (6 bases). V was cut by 2 bases and J by 12 bases, with 11 bases left in between. In germline, CDR1 is SGHAT, CDR2 FQNNGV. The length of the CDR3 is 12 residues. DNA for the CDR3: TGTGCCAGCAGCTTACTGGGCGGGGTGCAGTTCTTC. Translated, it gives CASSLLGGVQFF. The full variable domain, its missing parts supplied by reference TRBV11-2 and TRBJ2-1, is EAGVAQSPRYKIIEKRQSVAFWCNPISGHATLYWYQQILGQGPKLLIQFQNNGVVDDSQLPKDRFSAERLKGVDSTLKIQPAKLEDSAVYLCASSLLGGVQFFGPGTRLTVL.

The sample holds a few counts of this clonotype. The rearrangement uses TRBV6-1 and TRBJ2-1; 8 bases are shared with TRBD2. The CDR3 consists of 15 residues. V lost 2 bases, J lost 9 bases, and 9 bases stayed unmatched. The germline V gene encodes CDR1 MNHNS and CDR2 SASEGT. This CDR3 is CASSETSGSISEQFF. The CDR3 DNA is TGTGCCAGCAGTGAAACCAGCGGGAGTATCAGTGAGCAGTTCTTC.

This clonotype was detected only once. The chain links TRBV6-5 to TRBJ1-5, with TRBD1 matching over 8 bases. From germline, CDR1 is MNHEY and CDR2 SVGAGI. The CDR3 is made up of 15 amino acids. V lost 2 bases to trimming and J lost 3 bases; unmatched junction nucleotides: 3. This CDR3 reads CASSYGQGANQPQHF. In DNA form, the CDR3 reads TGTGCCAGCAGTTACGGGCAGGGGGCCAATCAGCCCCAGCATTTT.

The J gene is TRBJ2-7, the V gene TRBV20-1, with D possibly matching TRBD1 (6 bases). V lost 3 bases and J 2 bases, leaving 23 bases between the germline ends. CDR1 is DFQATT, CDR2 SNEGSKA, per germline (reference sequence). The CDR3 covers 17 residues. The CDR3 loop is CSASGSPQGPITYEQYF. The CDR3, as DNA: TGCAGTGCTAGTGGATCCCCTCAGGGGCCAATCACCTACGAGCAGTACTTC.

The sample holds a few counts of this clonotype. The chain has TRBV9 and TRBJ2-3, with D perhaps given as TRBD1 or TRBD2 (5 bases each). The CDR3 covers 18 residues. Trimming took 1 base from V and 2 from J, leaving 20 bases between them. The germline gives CDR1 SGDLS, CDR2 YYNGEE. Written as DNA, the CDR3 is TGTGCCAGCAGCGTACCGTCCGGGACCACCGAGTACACAGATACGCAGTATTTT. Translation gives CASSVPSGTTEYTDTQYF.

V gene TRBV6-5 combines with J gene TRBJ1-4; tentatively, D is TRBD1 (6 bases). Germline assignment: CDR1 MNHEY and CDR2 SVGAGI. V lost 6 bases to trimming and J lost 2 bases, with 13 bases between them. The CDR3 runs 15 residues. CDR3 sequence: CASRRNRATNEKLFF. In DNA, the CDR3 is TGTGCCAGCAGACGAAACAGGGCGACTAATGAAAAACTGTTTTTT.

V and J are TRBV4-3 and TRBJ2-3, with TRBD2 matching 10 bases. The trim removed 4 bases at V and 3 bases at J, leaving 4 bases unmatched. Germline values: CDR1 LGHNA, CDR2 YSLEER. The CDR3 runs 15 residues. The CDR3 protein is CASSPTSGKTDTQYF. CDR3 nucleotide sequence: TGCGCCAGCAGCCCAACTAGCGGGAAGACAGATACGCAGTATTTT.

This clonotype was counted a few times. This CDR3 reads CATRGANNEKLFF. CDR3 sequence (DNA): TGTGCCACACGCGGGGCTAATAATGAAAAACTGTTTTTT. The chain combines TRBV10-3 with TRBJ1-4; weak D call: TRBD1 (5 bases). V shed 10 bases and J shed 4 bases, with 13 bases lying between them. Per the germline V gene, CDR1 is ENHRY and CDR2 is SYGVKD. This CDR3 region has 13 residues.

V gene TRBV24-1 combines with J gene TRBJ2-7; unclear D gene. This CDR3 is 15 amino acids long. The V end lost 0 bases, the J end lost 5 bases, and 13 bases lay between the germline ends. Germline V gene lookup returns CDR1 KGHDR and CDR2 SFDVKD. CDR3 sequence: CATSDLVVPTHEQYF. DNA of the CDR3: TGTGCCACCAGTGATTTGGTGGTCCCCACTCACGAGCAGTACTTC.